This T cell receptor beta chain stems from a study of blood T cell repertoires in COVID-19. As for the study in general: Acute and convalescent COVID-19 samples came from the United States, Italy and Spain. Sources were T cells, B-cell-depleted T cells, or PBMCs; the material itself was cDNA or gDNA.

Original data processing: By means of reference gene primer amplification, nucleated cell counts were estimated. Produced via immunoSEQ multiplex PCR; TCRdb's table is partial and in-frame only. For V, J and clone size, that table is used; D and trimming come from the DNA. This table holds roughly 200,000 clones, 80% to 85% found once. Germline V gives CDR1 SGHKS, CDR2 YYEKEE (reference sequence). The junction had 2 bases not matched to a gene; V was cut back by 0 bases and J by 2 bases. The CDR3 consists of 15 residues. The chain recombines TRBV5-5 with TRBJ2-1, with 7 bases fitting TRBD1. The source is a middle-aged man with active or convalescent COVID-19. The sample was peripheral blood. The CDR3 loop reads CASSLGQGTYNEQFF. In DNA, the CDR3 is TGTGCCAGCAGCTTGGGACAGGGAACCTACAATGAGCAGTTCTTC.